This TCR beta chain was sequenced for a study of identical twins. Findings of the study overall: Zero-insertion analyses were open to partial confounding by invariant MAIT and iNKT cells. Insertion counts were lower in abundant cord blood beta clonotypes, a trend that memory repertoires did not show.

The cDNA had a unique molecular identifier and a template-switch universal primer site. TCRdb ran MiXCR on the 5' RACE reads and lists one entry per CDR3 protein. Of 450,000 or so distinct CDR3 sequences in the sample, 13% to 15% were seen once. No donor was unhealthy or non-Caucasian. Ten or more counts support this clonotype. Its target is not known. The same sample was also studied in work on yellow fever vaccine responses in identical twins.

The origin of this receptor is a woman between 18 and 30 years old in good health. The sequencing input was CD4+ T cells sorted from blood.

The chain's CDR3 is CASSPTGTSTDTQYF. In DNA form, the CDR3 reads TGTGCCAGCTCACCGACAGGGACTAGCACAGATACGCAGTATTTT. The chain has TRBV18 and TRBJ2-3, with D possibly TRBD1 on 7 matching bases. Germline CDR1 KGHSH, CDR2 LQKENI. This CDR3 has 15 amino acids. V dropped 3 bases and J dropped 0 bases, with 10 bases sitting between them.